The 24 T cell receptor beta chains reported below all come from one sample, sequenced in a study of Graves' ophthalmopathy and Graves' hyperthyroidism. TCR beta CDR3 amplification used RNA transcripts. First-round RT-PCR used HTBI primers; second-round multiplex PCR followed. MiXCR, applied by TCRdb to the multiplex PCR reads, yields one record per CDR3 protein. The repertoire holds more than 550,000 distinct CDR3 sequences, with over 40% as singletons. The source material was peripheral blood. Receptors originate from an adult man with Graves' ophthalmopathy.

The chain joins TRBV2 to TRBJ1-5; no definite D call. Deletions cut 7 bases from V and 1 base from J, with 8 bases between. The CDR3 totals 13 residues. Per germline, CDR1 SNHLY and CDR2 FYNNEI. The CDR3 DNA is TGTGCCAGCACTTATGTCAGCAATCAGCCCCAGCATTTT. Protein sequence: CASTYVSNQPQHF. Full variable domain (missing parts from reference TRBV2 and TRBJ1-5): EPEVTQTPSHQVTQMGQEVILRCVPISNHLYFYWYRQILGQKVEFLVSFYNNEISEKSEIFDDQFSVERPDGSNFTLKIRSTKLEDSAMYFCASTYVSNQPQHFGDGTRLSIL.

This clonotype was seen ten or more times. This rearrangement joins TRBV19 to TRBJ2-7; D remains unclear. Trimming cost V 6 bases and J 4 bases, with 16 bases left between them. The CDR3 length is 14 residues. Germline V gene lookup returns CDR1 LNHDA and CDR2 SQIVND (reference sequence). The CDR3 region has the DNA TGTGCCAGTAGCAAGCTGGGAAAGGCTTACGAGCAGTACTTC. Translation: CASSKLGKAYEQYF. Full variable domain (outside the CDR3, taken from reference TRBV19 and TRBJ2-7): DGGITQSPKYLFRKEGQNVTLSCEQNLNHDAMYWYRQDPGQGLRLIYYSQIVNDFQKGDIAEGYSVSREKKESFPLTVTSAQKNPTAFYLCASSKLGKAYEQYFGPGTRLTVT.

At least ten counts were recorded for this clonotype. The V call is TRBV29-1, the J call TRBJ1-2; D gene unclear. Trimming stripped 0 bases from V and 5 bases from J, with 4 bases between. Germline CDR1 reads SQVTM; CDR2 reads ANQGSEA. The CDR3 consists of 11 residues. The DNA of the CDR3 is TGCAGCGTTGAAGATCAGTATGGCTACACCTTC. Residues: CSVEDQYGYTF.

V gene TRBV15 combines with J gene TRBJ1-2; D uncertain. V was pared by 4 bases and J by 4 bases, with 10 bases between. Germline V gives CDR1 LNHNV, CDR2 YYDKDF (reference sequence). The CDR3 is 13 amino acids. In DNA, the CDR3 is TGTGCCACCAGCAAAGCCCACAGCTATGGCTACACCTTC. Protein: CATSKAHSYGYTF.

The chain recombines TRBV7-2 with TRBJ1-1; 7 bases line up with TRBD1. The junction had 14 bases not matched to a gene; V was cut back by 5 bases and J by 11 bases. This CDR3 is 14 amino acids long. Germline V gives CDR1 SGHTA, CDR2 FQGNSA. The CDR3 DNA reads as TGTGCCAGCAGCCCACAGGGACAGACGAAGCGCGCTTTCTTT. Protein: CASSPQGQTKRAFF.

This clonotype has at least ten counts. This chain joins TRBV7-3 and TRBJ1-5; D is possibly TRBD1 (5 bases). The CDR3 sequence is 17 residues long. The V and J ends lost 2 bases and 1 base respectively, with 15 bases between them. Germline CDR1 reads SGHTA; CDR2 reads FQGTGA. The CDR3 DNA reads as TGTGCCAGCAGCTTAGGTTTTCGACAGTGGAGCAATCAGCCCCAGCATTTT. Its translation is CASSLGFRQWSNQPQHF.

This clonotype was seen at least ten times. The chain uses TRBV7-9 and TRBJ2-7; D is unresolved. The CDR3 runs 16 residues. The V and J ends lost 5 bases and 0 bases respectively, with 17 bases between them. The germline V gene has CDR1 SEHNR and CDR2 FQNEAQ (reference sequence). The CDR3 nucleotides are TGTGCCAGCAGCACATCAAAGGGCCCCCCCTCCTACGAGCAGTACTTC. Protein sequence: CASSTSKGPPSYEQYF. The variable domain in full, with the rest retrieved from reference TRBV7-9 and TRBJ2-7, is DTGVSQNPRHKITKRGQNVTFRCDPISEHNRLYWYRQTLGQGPEFLTYFQNEAQLEKSRLLSDRFSAERPKGSFSTLEIQRTEQGDSAMYLCASSTSKGPPSYEQYFGPGTRLTVT.

As for this clonotype: Just one base apart from a much larger clone, this may be a read error. The rearrangement links TRBV5-1 to TRBJ1-2; D not certain. The CDR3 has 14 residues. Germline V gives CDR1 SGHRS, CDR2 YFSETQ. The CDR3 nucleotides read TGCGCCAGCAGCTTGGCCGTTGGAGACTATGGCTACATCTTC. Its protein is CASSLAVGDYGYIF. Supplemented by reference TRBV5-1 and TRBJ1-2, the full variable domain reads KAGVTQTPRYLIKTRGQQVTLSCSPISGHRSVSWYQQTPGQGLQFLFEYFSETQRNKGNFPGRFSGRQFSNSRSEMNVSTLELGDSALYLCASSLAVGDYGYIFGSGTRLTVV.

This clonotype showed up many times. The junction differs from germline at one of its ends, possibly a read error. The chain joins TRBV7-9 to TRBJ1-1; 9 bases are shared with TRBD1. Germline CDR1 SEHNR, CDR2 FQNEAQ (reference sequence). The CDR3 has 11 residues. This chain's CDR3 is CASTMTGGSDF. The CDR3 DNA reads as TGTGCCAGCACCATGACAGGGGGTTCCGATTTT. Full variable domain (missing parts from reference TRBV7-9 and TRBJ1-1): DTGVSQNPRHKITKRGQNVTFRCDPISEHNRLYWYRQTLGQGPEFLTYFQNEAQLEKSRLLSDRFSAERPKGSFSTLEIQRTEQGDSAMYLCASTMTGGSDFGQGTRLTVV.

This clonotype was counted many times. V and J are TRBV7-3 and TRBJ2-7, with a possible D match to TRBD2 (5 bases). The germline gives CDR1 SGHTA, CDR2 FQGTGA. CDR3 length equals 13 residues. With 2 bases removed from V and 5 bases from J, the gap between germline ends came to 10 bases. DNA of the CDR3: TGTGCCAGCAGCTTACGTTCCGGGGACGAGCAGTACTTC. Amino acid sequence: CASSLRSGDEQYF.

The V and J genes are TRBV6-6 and TRBJ1-1, with 10 bases identical to TRBD1. CDR1 and CDR2 (germline): MNHNY, SVGAGI (reference sequence). The CDR3 covers 16 residues. Trimming at V came to 4 bases and at J to 1 base, leaving 6 bases not matched to a gene. CDR3 region: CASSSWTGGANTEAFF. CDR3 DNA: TGTGCCAGCAGTTCATGGACAGGGGGGGCGAACACTGAAGCTTTCTTT.

This clonotype was seen once. The chain couples TRBV20-1 to TRBJ1-2, with TRBD1 matching 9 bases. The V segment lost 8 bases and the J segment 3 bases; nucleotides outside the gene matches: 7. CDR1 and CDR2 (germline): DFQATT, SNEGSKA (reference sequence). The length of the CDR3 is 13 residues. The CDR3 region is CSIPRQGDYGYTF. For the CDR3, the DNA is TGCAGTATTCCGAGACAGGGGGACTATGGCTACACCTTC.

The rearrangement joins TRBV10-3 to TRBJ2-7; 7 bases map to TRBD2. This CDR3 contains 17 residues. V dropped 4 bases and J dropped 9; count of bases not matched to a gene: 21. CDR1 and CDR2 from the germline V gene are ENHRY and SYGVKD. Written as DNA, the CDR3 is TGTGCCATCAGTGGCCGGGGGACGGGAGGCCTCACAGATACGCAGTACTTC. It encodes CAISGRGTGGLTDTQYF.

The table lists this clonotype with many counts. V usage is TRBV29-1 and J usage is TRBJ2-5; perhaps TRBD2 as D (5 bases). CDR3 size: 11 residues. The germline gives CDR1 SQVTM, CDR2 ANQGSEA. V lost 4 bases to trimming and J lost 9 bases, with 12 bases between them. CDR3 DNA: TGCAGCGTTGCATCCCAGGAGGCCCAGTACTTC. Amino acids: CSVASQEAQYF.

The chain carries TRBV5-6 and TRBJ1-2; weak D call: TRBD1 (5 bases). The CDR3 extends over 16 amino acids. Looked up from germline, CDR1 is SGHDT and CDR2 is YYEEEE. V shed 0 bases and J shed 2 bases, with 14 bases lying between them. Written as DNA, the CDR3 is TGTGCCAGCAGCTTGGCAGGGCAGATCATCAACTATGGCTACACCTTC. Protein: CASSLAGQIINYGYTF.

The rearrangement joins TRBV7-8 to TRBJ2-3; D gene uncertain. V was trimmed by 7 bases and J by 4 bases, leaving 6 bases between them. CDR3 length: 11 residues. Germline CDR1 and CDR2: SGHVS and FQNEAQ. The chain's CDR3 is CASIGADTQYF. The DNA for the CDR3 is TGTGCCAGCATCGGCGCAGATACGCAGTATTTT.

The sample holds many counts of this clonotype. The chain has TRBV14 and TRBJ1-2; unclear D gene. The CDR3 has 12 residues. V was clipped by 3 bases and J by 9 bases, with 11 bases between them. Germline loops: CDR1 SGHDN, CDR2 FVKESK. The CDR3 sequence: CASSQSGMSYTF. CDR3 DNA: TGTGCCAGCAGCCAGTCTGGTATGAGCTACACCTTC.

This clonotype was counted ten times or more. The V gene is TRBV19, the J gene TRBJ1-5; no definite D call. The CDR3 consists of 14 residues. With 6 bases removed from V and 2 bases from J, the gap between germline ends came to 11 bases. Germline V gene sequence: CDR1 LNHDA, CDR2 SQIVND (reference sequence). CDR3 residues: CASSATWGNQPQHF. CDR3 nucleotides: TGTGCCAGTAGCGCCACTTGGGGCAATCAGCCCCAGCATTTT.

This chain uses TRBV20-1 with TRBJ1-4; unclear D gene. Per germline, CDR1 DFQATT and CDR2 SNEGSKA (reference sequence). The CDR3 has 11 residues. V dropped 2 bases and J dropped 8 bases, with 6 bases sitting between them. CDR3 loop: CSARTREKLFF. Written as DNA, the CDR3 is TGCAGTGCTAGAACCAGGGAAAAACTGTTTTTT.

V is TRBV19 and J is TRBJ2-1, with unresolved D. The V and J ends lost 6 bases and 6 bases respectively, with 18 bases between them. The CDR3 is 15 residues long. Germline-derived CDR1 and CDR2 are LNHDA and SQIVND (reference sequence). The CDR3 bases are TGTGCCAGTAGAGTGTTTTCGGATCCCTTCAATGAGCAGTTCTTC. It specifies CASRVFSDPFNEQFF.

This clonotype has only a few counts. The CDR3 coding sequence is TGTGCCTGCCGCCCGCGCCGGGGGACTGAAGCTTTCTTT. Its translation is CACRPRRGTEAFF. The chain employs TRBV6-2 or TRBV6-3 and TRBJ1-1; a weak D match, TRBD1 (5 bases). CDR1 MNHEY and CDR2 SVGEGT come from the germline V gene. The CDR3 spans 13 residues. V was pared by 11 bases and J by 5 bases, with 18 bases between.

Turning to this clonotype: A much larger clone sits a single nucleotide away, making a read error possible. The chain couples TRBV10-3 to TRBJ1-2, with D perhaps TRBD1 (6 bases). The CDR3 consists of 12 residues. Germline lookup yields CDR1 ENHRY and CDR2 SYGVKD. V was pared by 4 bases and J by 8 bases, with 11 bases between. CDR3 loop: CAISGGREGYTF. Written as DNA, the CDR3 is TGTGCCATCAGTGGGGGGCGAGAGGGCTACACCTTC.

This rearrangement joins TRBV9 to TRBJ1-1, with D maybe TRBD1 (5 bases). This CDR3 has 14 residues. Germline V gives CDR1 SGDLS, CDR2 YYNGEE. The V end was cut by 7 bases, the J end by 0 bases, with 13 bases between. DNA of the CDR3: TGTGCCAGCGGCGCCCCGGGACTGAACACTGAAGCTTTCTTT. Translating it yields CASGAPGLNTEAFF.

At least ten counts were recorded for this clonotype. This rearrangement joins TRBV19 to TRBJ1-5; TRBD1 is a possible D gene (5 bases). Germline V gene lookup returns CDR1 LNHDA and CDR2 SQIVND (reference sequence). Trimming took off 4 bases at V and 1 base at J, with 14 bases between the two ends. The CDR3 is 16 amino acids. The CDR3 DNA reads TGTGCCAGTAGTACCGGAATGGGGGGGAGCAATCAGCCCCAGCATTTT. It yields the protein CASSTGMGGSNQPQHF.